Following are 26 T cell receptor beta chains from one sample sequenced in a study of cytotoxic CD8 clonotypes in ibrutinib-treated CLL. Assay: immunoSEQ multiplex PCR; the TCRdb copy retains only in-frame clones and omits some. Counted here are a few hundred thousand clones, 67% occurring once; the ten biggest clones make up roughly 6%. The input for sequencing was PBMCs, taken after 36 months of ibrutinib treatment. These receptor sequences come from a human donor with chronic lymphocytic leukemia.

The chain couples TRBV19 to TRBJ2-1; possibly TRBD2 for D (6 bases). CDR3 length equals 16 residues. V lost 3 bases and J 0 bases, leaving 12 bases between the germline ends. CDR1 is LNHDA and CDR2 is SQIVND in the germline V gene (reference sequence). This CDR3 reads CASSMIASASYNEQFF. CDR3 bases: TGTGCCAGTAGTATGATCGCTAGCGCCTCCTACAATGAGCAGTTCTTC.

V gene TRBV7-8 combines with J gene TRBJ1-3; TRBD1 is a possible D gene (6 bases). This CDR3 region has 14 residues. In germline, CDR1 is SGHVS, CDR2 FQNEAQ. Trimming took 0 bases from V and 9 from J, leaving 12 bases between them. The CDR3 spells CASSLAPGVATIYF. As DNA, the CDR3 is TGTGCCAGCAGCTTAGCCCCAGGGGTTGCCACCATATATTTT.

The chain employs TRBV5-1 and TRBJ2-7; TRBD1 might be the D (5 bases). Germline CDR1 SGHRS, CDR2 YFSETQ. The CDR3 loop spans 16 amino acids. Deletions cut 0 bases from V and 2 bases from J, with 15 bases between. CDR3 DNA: TGCGCCAGCAGCTTGGTAGGTCCAGGGCCAACCTACGAGCAGTACTTC. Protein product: CASSLVGPGPTYEQYF.

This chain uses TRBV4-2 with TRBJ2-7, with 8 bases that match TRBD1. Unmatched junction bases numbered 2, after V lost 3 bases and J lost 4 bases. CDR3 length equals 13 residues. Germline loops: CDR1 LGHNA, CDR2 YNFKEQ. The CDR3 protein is CASSHGQGYEQYF. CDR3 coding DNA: TGTGCCAGCAGCCACGGACAGGGTTACGAGCAGTACTTC.

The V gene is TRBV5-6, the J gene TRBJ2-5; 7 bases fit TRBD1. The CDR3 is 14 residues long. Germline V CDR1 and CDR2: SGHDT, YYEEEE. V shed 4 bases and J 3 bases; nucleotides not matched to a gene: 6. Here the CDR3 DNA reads TGTGCCAGCAGCCCCCCCACAGGGGAAGAGACCCAGTACTTC. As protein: CASSPPTGEETQYF.

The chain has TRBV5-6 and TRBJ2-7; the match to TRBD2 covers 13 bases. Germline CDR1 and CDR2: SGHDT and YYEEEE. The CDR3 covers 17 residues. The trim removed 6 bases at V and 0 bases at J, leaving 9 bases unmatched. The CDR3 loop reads CASKPGLAGAISYEQYF. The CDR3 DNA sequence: TGTGCCAGCAAACCTGGACTAGCGGGAGCCATCTCCTACGAGCAGTACTTC.

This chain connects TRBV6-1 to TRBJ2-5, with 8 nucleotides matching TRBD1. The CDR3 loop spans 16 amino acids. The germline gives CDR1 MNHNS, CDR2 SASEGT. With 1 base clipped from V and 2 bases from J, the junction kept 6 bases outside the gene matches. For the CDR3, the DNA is TGTGCCAGCAGTGAAGTCAGGGGGCTAGGACAAGAGACCCAGTACTTC. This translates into CASSEVRGLGQETQYF.

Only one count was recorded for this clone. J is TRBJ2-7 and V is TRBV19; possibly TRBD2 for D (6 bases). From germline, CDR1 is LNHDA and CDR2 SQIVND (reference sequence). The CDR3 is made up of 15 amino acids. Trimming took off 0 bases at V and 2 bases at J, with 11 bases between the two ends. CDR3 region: CASSIDPAGPYEQYF. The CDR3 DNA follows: TGTGCCAGTAGTATAGATCCGGCGGGACCCTACGAGCAGTACTTC.

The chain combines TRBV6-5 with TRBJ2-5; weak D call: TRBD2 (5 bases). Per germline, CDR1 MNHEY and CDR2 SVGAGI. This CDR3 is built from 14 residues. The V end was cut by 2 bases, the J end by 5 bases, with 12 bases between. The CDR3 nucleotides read TGTGCCAGCAGTTACAGGACCCGAGGGGAGACCCAGTACTTC. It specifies CASSYRTRGETQYF.

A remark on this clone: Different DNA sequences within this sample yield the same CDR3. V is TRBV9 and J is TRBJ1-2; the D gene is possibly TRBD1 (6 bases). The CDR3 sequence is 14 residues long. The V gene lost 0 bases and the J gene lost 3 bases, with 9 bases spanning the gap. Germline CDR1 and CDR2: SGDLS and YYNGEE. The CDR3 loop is CASSVAGGYYGYTF. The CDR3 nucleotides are TGTGCCAGCAGCGTAGCGGGGGGCTACTATGGCTACACCTTC.

CDR3 protein: CASSQAGTRGEQFF. The CDR3 DNA reads as TGCGCCAGCAGCCAAGCGGGTACTAGAGGTGAGCAGTTCTTC. The V gene is TRBV4-3, the J gene TRBJ2-1, with D perhaps TRBD2 (5 bases). V lost 1 base and J lost 9, with 13 bases in between. Looked up from germline, CDR1 is LGHNA and CDR2 is YSLEER. This CDR3 spans 14 amino acids.

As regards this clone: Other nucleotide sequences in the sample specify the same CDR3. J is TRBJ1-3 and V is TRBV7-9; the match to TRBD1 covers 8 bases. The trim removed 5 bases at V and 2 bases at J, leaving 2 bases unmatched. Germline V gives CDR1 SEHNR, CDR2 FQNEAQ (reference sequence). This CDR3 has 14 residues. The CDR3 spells CASSRDRTGNTIYF. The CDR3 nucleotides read TGTGCCAGCAGCCGGGACAGGACTGGAAACACCATATATTTT.

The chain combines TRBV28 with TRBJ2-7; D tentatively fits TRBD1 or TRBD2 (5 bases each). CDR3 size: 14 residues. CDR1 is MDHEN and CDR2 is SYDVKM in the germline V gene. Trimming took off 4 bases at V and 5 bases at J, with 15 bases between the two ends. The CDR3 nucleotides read TGTGCCAGCAGTTCTCCGGGACCCTTCAACGAGCAGTACTTC. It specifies CASSSPGPFNEQYF.

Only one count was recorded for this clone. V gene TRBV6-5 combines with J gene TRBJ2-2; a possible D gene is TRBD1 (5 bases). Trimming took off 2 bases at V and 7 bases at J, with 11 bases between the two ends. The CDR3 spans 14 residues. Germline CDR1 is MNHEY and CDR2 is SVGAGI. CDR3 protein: CASSYVGRGGELFF. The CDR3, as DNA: TGTGCCAGCAGTTACGTGGGGCGCGGCGGGGAGCTGTTTTTT.

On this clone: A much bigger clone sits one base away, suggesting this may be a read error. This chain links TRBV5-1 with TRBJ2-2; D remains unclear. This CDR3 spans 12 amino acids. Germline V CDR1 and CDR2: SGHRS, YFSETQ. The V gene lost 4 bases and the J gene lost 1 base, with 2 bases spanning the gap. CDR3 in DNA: TGCGCCAGCAGCATGAACACCGGGGAGCTGTTTTTT. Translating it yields CASSMNTGELFF.

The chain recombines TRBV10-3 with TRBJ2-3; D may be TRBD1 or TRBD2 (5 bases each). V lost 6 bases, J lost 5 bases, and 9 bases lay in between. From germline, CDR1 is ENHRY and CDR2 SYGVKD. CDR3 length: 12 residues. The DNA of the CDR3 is TGTGCCATCAGACGGGGCCAAGATACGCAGTATTTT. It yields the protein CAIRRGQDTQYF.

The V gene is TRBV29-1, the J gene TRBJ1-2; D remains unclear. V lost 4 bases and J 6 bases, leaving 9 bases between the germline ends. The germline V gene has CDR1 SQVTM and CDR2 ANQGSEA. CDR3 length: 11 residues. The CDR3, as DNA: TGCAGCGTTGTTGGCGGAAATGGCTACACCTTC. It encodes CSVVGGNGYTF.

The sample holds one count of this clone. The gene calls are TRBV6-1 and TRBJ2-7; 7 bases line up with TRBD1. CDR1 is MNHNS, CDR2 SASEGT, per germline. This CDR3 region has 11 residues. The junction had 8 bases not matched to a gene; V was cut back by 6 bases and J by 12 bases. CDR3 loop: CASRKDREWYF. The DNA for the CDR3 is TGTGCCAGCAGGAAAGACAGGGAGTGGTACTTC.

For the CDR3, the DNA is TGCGCCAGCAGCCAAGATAGGGCACAATTTAGAGGGGTTAATGAAAAACTGTTTTTT. Its translation is CASSQDRAQFRGVNEKLFF. The chain combines TRBV4-1 with TRBJ1-4, with D possibly matching TRBD1 (5 bases). V lost 0 bases and J 4 bases, leaving 21 bases between the germline ends. Germline values: CDR1 MGHRA, CDR2 YSYEKL. There are 19 residues in the CDR3.

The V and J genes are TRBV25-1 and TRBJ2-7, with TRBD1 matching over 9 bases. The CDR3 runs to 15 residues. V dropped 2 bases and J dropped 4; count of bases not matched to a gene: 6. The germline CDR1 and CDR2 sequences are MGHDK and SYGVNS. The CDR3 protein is CASSEAGQGWYEQYF. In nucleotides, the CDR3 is TGTGCCAGCAGTGAAGCGGGACAGGGATGGTACGAGCAGTACTTC.

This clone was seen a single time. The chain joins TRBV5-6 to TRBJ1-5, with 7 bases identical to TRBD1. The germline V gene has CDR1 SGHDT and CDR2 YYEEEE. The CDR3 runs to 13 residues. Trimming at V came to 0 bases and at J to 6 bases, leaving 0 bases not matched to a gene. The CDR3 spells CASSLDRGQPQHF. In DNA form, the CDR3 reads TGTGCCAGCAGCTTGGACAGGGGTCAGCCCCAGCATTTT.

As DNA, the CDR3 is TGCGCCAGCAGCTTGGGCCTCACAGGGGTAATGGGTTTAACTGAAGCTTTCTTT. Its protein product is CASSLGLTGVMGLTEAFF. The chain links TRBV5-1 to TRBJ1-1; 7 nucleotides agree with TRBD1. Germline-derived CDR1 and CDR2 are SGHRS and YFSETQ. This CDR3 is built from 18 residues. The ends lost 0 bases at V and 5 bases at J; junction bases unmatched: 16. The full variable domain, in which reference TRBV5-1 and TRBJ1-1 provide the parts outside the CDR3, is KAGVTQTPRYLIKTRGQQVTLSCSPISGHRSVSWYQQTPGQGLQFLFEYFSETQRNKGNFPGRFSGRQFSNSRSEMNVSTLELGDSALYLCASSLGLTGVMGLTEAFFGQGTRLTVV.

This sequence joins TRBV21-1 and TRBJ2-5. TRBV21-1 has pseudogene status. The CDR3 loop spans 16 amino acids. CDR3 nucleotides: TGTGCCAGCAGCAAGTTATGTCGGGCTGGGGTCGAGACCCAGTACTTC. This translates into CASSKLCRAGVETQYF.

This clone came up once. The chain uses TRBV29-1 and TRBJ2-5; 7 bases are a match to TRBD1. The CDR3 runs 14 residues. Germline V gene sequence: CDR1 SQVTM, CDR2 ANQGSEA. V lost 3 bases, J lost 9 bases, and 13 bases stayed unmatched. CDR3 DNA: TGCAGCGTTGAGGCAGGGGGTTTAGGGGCGGCCCAGTACTTC. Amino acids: CSVEAGGLGAAQYF.

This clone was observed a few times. The CDR3 protein is CASSPRPQGMDTEAFF. The DNA for the CDR3 is TGTGCCAGCAGTCCTAGACCACAGGGAATGGACACTGAAGCTTTCTTT. V is TRBV7-9 and J is TRBJ1-1; the D gene is possibly TRBD1 (6 bases). Germline CDR1 SEHNR, CDR2 FQNEAQ (reference sequence). CDR3 length equals 16 residues. V was shortened by 6 bases and J by 3 bases, with 20 bases between the two germline ends.

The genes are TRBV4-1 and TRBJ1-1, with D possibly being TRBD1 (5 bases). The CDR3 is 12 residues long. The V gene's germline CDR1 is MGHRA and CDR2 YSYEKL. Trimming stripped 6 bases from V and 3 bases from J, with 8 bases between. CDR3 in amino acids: CASRGDYTEAFF. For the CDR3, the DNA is TGCGCCAGCAGGGGGGACTACACTGAAGCTTTCTTT.